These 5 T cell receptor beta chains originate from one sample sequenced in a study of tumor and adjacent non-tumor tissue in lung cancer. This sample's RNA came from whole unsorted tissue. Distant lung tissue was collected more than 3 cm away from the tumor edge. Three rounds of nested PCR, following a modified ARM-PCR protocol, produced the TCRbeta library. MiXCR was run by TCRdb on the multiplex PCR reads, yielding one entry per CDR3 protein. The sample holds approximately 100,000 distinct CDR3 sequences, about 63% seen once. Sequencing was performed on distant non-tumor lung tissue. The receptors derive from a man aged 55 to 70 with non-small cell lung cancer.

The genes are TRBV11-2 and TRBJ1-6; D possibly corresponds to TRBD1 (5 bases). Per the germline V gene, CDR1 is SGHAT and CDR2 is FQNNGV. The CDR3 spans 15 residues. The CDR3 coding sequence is TGTGCAGGCAGCTTTTCAGGGAGTGATAATTCACCCCTCCACTTT. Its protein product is CAGSFSGSDNSPLHF.

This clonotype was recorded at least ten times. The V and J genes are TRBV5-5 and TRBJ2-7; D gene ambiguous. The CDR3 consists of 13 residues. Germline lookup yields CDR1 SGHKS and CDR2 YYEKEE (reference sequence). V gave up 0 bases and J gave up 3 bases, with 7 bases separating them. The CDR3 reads CASSLAPYYEQYF. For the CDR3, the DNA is TGTGCCAGCAGCTTGGCTCCCTACTACGAGCAGTACTTC.

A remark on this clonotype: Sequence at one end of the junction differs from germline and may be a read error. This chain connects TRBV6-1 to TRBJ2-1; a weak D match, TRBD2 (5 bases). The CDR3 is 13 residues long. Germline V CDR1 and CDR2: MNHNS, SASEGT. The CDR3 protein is CTSSPFGGPEQSF. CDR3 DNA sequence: TGTACCAGCAGTCCGTTTGGAGGACCCGAGCAGTCCTTC.

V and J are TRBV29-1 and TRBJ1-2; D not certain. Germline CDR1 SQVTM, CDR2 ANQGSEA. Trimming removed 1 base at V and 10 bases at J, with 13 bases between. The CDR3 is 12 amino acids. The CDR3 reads CSVEATWGDYTF. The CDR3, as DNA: TGCAGCGTTGAAGCGACATGGGGAGACTACACCTTC.

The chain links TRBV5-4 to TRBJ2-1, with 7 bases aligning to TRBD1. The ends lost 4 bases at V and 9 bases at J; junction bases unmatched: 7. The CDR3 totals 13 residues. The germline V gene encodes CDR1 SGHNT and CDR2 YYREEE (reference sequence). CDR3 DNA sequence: TGTGCCAGCAGCCCAGGACAGGACAGTGAGCAGTTCTTC. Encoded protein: CASSPGQDSEQFF.